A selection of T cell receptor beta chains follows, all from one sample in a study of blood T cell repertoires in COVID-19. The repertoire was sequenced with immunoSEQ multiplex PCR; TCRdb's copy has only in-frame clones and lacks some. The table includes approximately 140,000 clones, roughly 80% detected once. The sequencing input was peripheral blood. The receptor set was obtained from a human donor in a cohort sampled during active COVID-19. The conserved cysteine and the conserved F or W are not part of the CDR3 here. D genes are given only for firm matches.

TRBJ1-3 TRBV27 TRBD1 ASSLQGARGNTIY
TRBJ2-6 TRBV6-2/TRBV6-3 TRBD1 ASSSPTGRVSGANVLT
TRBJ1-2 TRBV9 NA ASSVVGGPYGYT
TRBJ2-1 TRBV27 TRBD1 ASSLLPGQGANNEQF
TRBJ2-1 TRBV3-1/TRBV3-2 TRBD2 ASSQGRTSDEQF
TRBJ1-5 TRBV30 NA AWSEGGNQPQH
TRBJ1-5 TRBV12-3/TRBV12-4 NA ASSWDNNQPQH
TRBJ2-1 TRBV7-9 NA ASSLVTLNEQF
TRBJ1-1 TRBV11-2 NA ASSLAGRETEAF
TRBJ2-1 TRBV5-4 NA ASSPSPGKGSYNEQF
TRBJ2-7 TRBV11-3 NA ASSAGPREQY
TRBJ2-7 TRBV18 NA ASSLQGGYEQY
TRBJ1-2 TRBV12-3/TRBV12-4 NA ASSLSLTYGYT
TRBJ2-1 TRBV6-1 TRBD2 ASSEAAGGYNEQF
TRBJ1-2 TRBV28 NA ASRQARALGLSYT
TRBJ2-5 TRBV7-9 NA ASSLAGVETQY
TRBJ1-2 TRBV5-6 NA ASSSTEGGYGYT
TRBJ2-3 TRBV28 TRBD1 ASTGGARDTQY